This T cell receptor beta chain was captured by sequencing in a study of shared clonotypes between healthy human individuals. Study-wide results and caveats: Clonotype sharing among donors, it was expected, would be affected by sequencing depth.

Assay: immunoSEQ multiplex PCR; the TCRdb copy retains only in-frame clones and omits some. The sample contains around 95,000 clones, approximately 44% of which appear only once. Germline trimming cut 5 bases from V and 4 bases from J; bases unmatched to any gene: 5. CDR3 size: 15 residues. CDR1 SGHTA and CDR2 FQGNSA come from the germline V gene. As concerns this clone: What it binds is not known.

All donors qualified as healthy HIV-negative adults and had experienced no recent acute infections or vaccinations. The sequencing input was PBMCs. This receptor was taken from a woman between 40 and 55 years old in good health. Some clones in this sample may be carry-over from other donors' samples. The gene calls are TRBV7-2 and TRBJ2-1; 10 bases fit TRBD1. The CDR3 sequence is CASSRDRGSYNEQFF. CDR3 bases: TGTGCCAGCAGCCGGGACAGGGGTTCTTACAATGAGCAGTTCTTC.